These 26 T cell receptor beta chains share one sample of origin, sequenced in a study of human T cells and chemical hapten exposure. Sample time point: pre-sensitization, week 0. The treatment is: therapeutic diphenylcyclopropenone sensitization with weekly scalp DPC. TCRdb reprocessed the RACE reads via MiXCR and lists one record per CDR3 protein. The sample has a few hundred thousand distinct CDR3 sequences; roughly 6% are singletons. The starting material was whole blood, obtained in connection with sensitization to the hapten diphenylcyclopropenone (DPC). The receptors here all came from a woman between 18 and 29 years old with alopecia areata. Some clones in this sample may be carry-over from other donors' samples.

This clonotype was observed many times. V gene TRBV6-2 or TRBV6-3 combines with J gene TRBJ1-5, with 11 bases lining up with TRBD1. Trimming at V came to 7 bases and at J to 4 bases, leaving 9 bases not matched to a gene. The CDR3 extends over 16 amino acids. Per germline, CDR1 MNHEY and CDR2 SVGEGT. The CDR3: CASTKGTGGWNQPQHF. DNA for the CDR3: TGTGCCAGCACCAAAGGGACAGGGGGGTGGAATCAGCCCCAGCATTTT.

At least ten counts were recorded for this clonotype. The chain employs TRBV18 and TRBJ1-6; 10 nucleotides match TRBD1. The J segment lost 6 bases and the V segment lost 4 bases, leaving 12 bases of the junction unmatched. This CDR3 has 18 amino acids. Germline V gives CDR1 KGHSH, CDR2 LQKENI. The DNA of the CDR3 is TGTGCCAGCTCACTAGAATCTGTCCGGACAGGGGGTAATTCACCCCTCCACTTT. Its protein is CASSLESVRTGGNSPLHF.

In this sample, this clonotype turned up a few times. The rearrangement links TRBV4-3 to TRBJ2-2; the D gene could be TRBD1 or TRBD2 (6 bases each). The CDR3 spans 18 residues. With 0 bases removed from V and 0 bases from J, the gap between germline ends came to 14 bases. Germline V gene sequence: CDR1 LGHNA, CDR2 YSLEER. The CDR3 is CASSQDLGAGSNTGELFF. DNA of the CDR3: TGCGCCAGCAGCCAAGATTTGGGGGCGGGGTCGAACACCGGGGAGCTGTTTTTT.

The chain recombines TRBV2 with TRBJ1-2, with D hard to call. Per the germline V gene, CDR1 is SNHLY and CDR2 is FYNNEI. V lost 7 bases, J lost 9 bases, and 15 bases lay in between. The CDR3 runs 12 residues. The CDR3 DNA reads as TGTGCCAGCACGCTATCCGGCCTTCGCTACACCTTC. It yields the protein CASTLSGLRYTF. The variable domain in full, completed from reference TRBV2 and TRBJ1-2, reads EPEVTQTPSHQVTQMGQEVILRCVPISNHLYFYWYRQILGQKVEFLVSFYNNEISEKSEIFDDQFSVERPDGSNFTLKIRSTKLEDSAMYFCASTLSGLRYTFGSGTRLTVV.

This clonotype was observed a few times. The chain has TRBV7-9 and TRBJ2-1; perhaps TRBD1 as D (6 bases). Germline-derived CDR1 and CDR2 are SEHNR and FQNEAQ (reference sequence). The CDR3 runs 15 residues. V gave up 4 bases and J gave up 4 bases, with 14 bases separating them. The CDR3 region is CASSSRDTVYNEQFF. The CDR3 DNA reads TGTGCCAGCAGCTCCCGGGACACGGTATACAATGAGCAGTTCTTC.

This clonotype was recorded at least ten times. This sequence joins TRBV6-2 or TRBV6-3 and TRBJ2-3, with no clear D. The CDR3 is made up of 12 amino acids. Trimming left V 2 bases short and J 2 bases short, with 2 bases between. Germline loops: CDR1 MNHEY, CDR2 SVGEGT. CDR3 bases: TGTGCCAGCAGTTACGACACAGATACGCAGTATTTT. It translates to CASSYDTDTQYF.

V usage is TRBV5-1 and J usage is TRBJ1-1; D perhaps matches TRBD1 (6 bases). Germline V gene lookup returns CDR1 SGHRS and CDR2 YFSETQ. The ends were cut back, 2 bases at V and 0 bases at J, with 17 bases in the middle. The CDR3 is 17 residues long. The CDR3 DNA follows: TGCGCCAGCAGCTTTTCCGTCCTGGGGGGCATGAACACTGAAGCTTTCTTT. Translation gives CASSFSVLGGMNTEAFF.

In this sample, this clonotype turned up many times. The V and J genes are TRBV29-1 and TRBJ2-7, with D tentatively TRBD2 (6 bases). The CDR3 is 11 amino acids. V dropped 7 bases and J dropped 6 bases, with 13 bases sitting between them. Germline V gives CDR1 SQVTM, CDR2 ANQGSEA. The CDR3: CSAQRGGEQYF. For the CDR3, the DNA is TGCAGCGCCCAACGGGGAGGCGAGCAGTACTTC.

This sequence joins TRBV20-1 and TRBJ1-1; D is undetermined. Trimming removed 5 bases from V and 4 bases from J, with 14 bases in between. The CDR3 is made up of 13 amino acids. Germline V lookup: CDR1 DFQATT, CDR2 SNEGSKA (reference sequence). The CDR3 DNA is TGCAGTGCTCGTCAAGTGGAGTTCACTGAAGCTTTCTTT. Translating it yields CSARQVEFTEAFF.

The DNA of the CDR3 is TGTGCCACCAGTGACAGGGGAGCTCGGGGTGGAGGCTCTGGGGCCAACGTCCTGACTTTC. Protein: CATSDRGARGGGSGANVLTF. V and J are TRBV24-1 and TRBJ2-6; TRBD1 might be the D (6 bases). Trimming took 4 bases from V and 0 from J, leaving 21 bases between them. The CDR3 extends over 20 amino acids. Looked up from germline, CDR1 is KGHDR and CDR2 is SFDVKD.

The chain carries TRBV7-8 and TRBJ2-5; possibly TRBD1 for D (6 bases). CDR1 and CDR2 (germline): SGHVS, FQNEAQ. The length of the CDR3 is 15 residues. The V and J ends lost 3 bases and 3 bases respectively, with 14 bases between them. In DNA form, the CDR3 reads TGTGCCAGCAGCTTCCCATCAGCAGGGGAAGAGACCCAGTACTTC. It yields the protein CASSFPSAGEETQYF.

The V call is TRBV6-5, the J call TRBJ1-4; D remains unclear. This CDR3 is built from 14 residues. Germline assignment: CDR1 MNHEY and CDR2 SVGAGI. Deletions cut 4 bases from V and 4 bases from J, with 10 bases between. In nucleotides, the CDR3 is TGTGCCAGCAGTTGGAAATCTGTTAATGAAAAACTGTTTTTT. Amino acid sequence: CASSWKSVNEKLFF.

V is TRBV20-1 and J is TRBJ2-2; D not resolved. The germline V and J ends were trimmed by 0 bases and 2 bases, with 7 bases remaining between them. This CDR3 spans 14 amino acids. Germline CDR1 reads DFQATT; CDR2 reads SNEGSKA (reference sequence). Here the CDR3 DNA reads TGCAGTGCTAGAGATCAAAGCAACACCGGGGAGCTGTTTTTT. It translates to CSARDQSNTGELFF.

With respect to this clonotype: A read error is possible here, since a much larger clone lies one base away. Here the CDR3 omits its conserved ending phenylalanine or tryptophan, so a read error is the likely source. The DNA is left out, because the CDR3 cannot be placed on it with certainty; the CDR3 is given as TCRdb lists it. The gene calls are TRBV5-1 and TRBJ2-7; the DNA was not compared with TRBD1, the D call given in the table. The CDR3 length equals 12 residues, ends included. Germline V CDR1 and CDR2: SGHRS, YFSETQ. This CDR3 is CASSLALGERYY.

This clonotype was found many times. The rearrangement joins TRBV29-1 to TRBJ2-5; possibly TRBD1 for D (5 bases). Trimming left V 4 bases short and J 2 bases short, with 11 bases between. Germline CDR1 SQVTM, CDR2 ANQGSEA. This CDR3 has 13 amino acids. For the CDR3, the DNA is TGCAGCGTTGGCCCGACAGAGCAAGAGACCCAGTACTTC. This encodes CSVGPTEQETQYF.

This clonotype was seen at least ten times. The CDR3 is CASSSQGSHSPLHF. CDR3 DNA: TGTGCCAGCAGTTCACAGGGATCGCATTCACCCCTCCACTTT. The chain couples TRBV6-2 or TRBV6-3 to TRBJ1-6, with D tentatively TRBD1 (6 bases). The V end lost 4 bases, the J end lost 8 bases, and 12 bases lay between the germline ends. This CDR3 comprises 14 residues. From germline, CDR1 is MNHEY and CDR2 SVGEGT.

The chain combines TRBV20-1 with TRBJ2-7; 11 bases match TRBD1. Looked up from germline, CDR1 is DFQATT and CDR2 is SNEGSKA (reference sequence). J was trimmed by 5 bases and V by 5 bases; bases with no gene match: 5. There are 13 residues in the CDR3. The CDR3 region is CSAYGTGGNEQYF. The DNA of the CDR3 is TGCAGTGCTTATGGGACAGGGGGGAACGAGCAGTACTTC.

This clonotype has ten or more counts. V gene TRBV7-9 combines with J gene TRBJ2-3; 13 bases agree with TRBD2. Germline V gene data show CDR1 as SEHNR and CDR2 as FQNEAQ (reference sequence). The CDR3 runs 17 residues. The V segment lost 1 base and the J segment 1 base; nucleotides outside the gene matches: 2. The CDR3 loop reads CASSLGLAGGGTDTQYF. The CDR3 bases are TGTGCCAGCAGCTTAGGACTAGCGGGGGGAGGCACAGATACGCAGTATTTT.

Ten or more counts support this clonotype. The rearrangement links TRBV5-1 to TRBJ2-5, with 7 bases identical to TRBD1. The germline V gene has CDR1 SGHRS and CDR2 YFSETQ. There are 15 residues in the CDR3. Trimming cost V 2 bases and J 2 bases; bases outside gene matches: 6. The CDR3 spells CASSLGQAEQETQYF. The CDR3 DNA follows: TGCGCCAGCAGCTTAGGACAGGCGGAACAAGAGACCCAGTACTTC.

For this clonotype: This may stem from a read error, because a much larger clone lies one nucleotide away. The chain has TRBV20-1 and TRBJ2-7; D unresolved. Trimming removed 2 bases from V and 2 bases from J, with 19 bases in between. This CDR3 is built from 16 residues. Germline V gives CDR1 DFQATT, CDR2 SNEGSKA (reference sequence). The CDR3 loop reads CSARLDGRLTAYEQYF. In DNA form, the CDR3 reads TGCAGTGCTAGACTGGATGGCAGACTGACCGCCTACGAGCAGTACTTC.

This clonotype appeared many times. The J gene is TRBJ1-1, the V gene TRBV7-3; 7 nucleotides align to TRBD1. V shed 5 bases, J shed 0 bases, and the junction held 6 bases outside the gene matches. The CDR3 is made up of 15 amino acids. The V gene's germline CDR1 is SGHTA and CDR2 FQGTGA. CDR3 loop: CASSPSTGLNTEAFF. DNA of the CDR3: TGTGCCAGCAGCCCTTCGACAGGGCTGAACACTGAAGCTTTCTTT.

This clonotype was seen repeatedly, ten times or more. The chain couples TRBV29-1 to TRBJ2-7; the match to TRBD1 covers 10 bases. Germline values: CDR1 SQVTM, CDR2 ANQGSEA. This CDR3 region has 11 residues. The J segment lost 6 bases and the V segment lost 6 bases, leaving 2 bases of the junction unmatched. CDR3 in DNA: TGCAGCGTCTGGGACAGGGGCGAGCAGTACTTC. This translates into CSVWDRGEQYF.

This clonotype was detected many times. CDR3 in DNA: TGTGCCAGCAGTTACGGTCCTGGACTAGCGGGGGTCCACACCGGGGAGCTGTTTTTT. It codes for CASSYGPGLAGVHTGELFF. The chain carries TRBV6-2 or TRBV6-3 and TRBJ2-2, with 13 bases matching TRBD2. The CDR3 is made up of 19 amino acids. Germline values: CDR1 MNHEY, CDR2 SVGEGT. V gave up 2 bases and J gave up 3 bases; unmatched junction bases: 9.

This sequence joins TRBV14 and TRBJ1-2; D uncertain. This CDR3 region has 13 residues. CDR1 and CDR2 (germline): SGHDN, FVKESK. V lost 2 bases to trimming and J lost 2 bases, with 6 bases between them. CDR3 bases: TGTGCCAGCAGCCAAAGTCGCAACTATGGCTACACCTTC. Translated: CASSQSRNYGYTF.

The J gene is TRBJ2-3, the V gene TRBV12-3 or TRBV12-4, with 9 bases lining up with TRBD2. The trim removed 5 bases at V and 6 bases at J, leaving 21 bases unmatched. This CDR3 is built from 19 residues. The CDR3 region is CASSPYDMAGGRMRDTQYF. The DNA for the CDR3 is TGTGCCAGCAGTCCCTACGATATGGCGGGGGGGCGGATGAGGGATACGCAGTATTTT.

This clonotype has a count of ten or more. This chain links TRBV4-1 with TRBJ2-5; no clear D. Germline V CDR1 and CDR2: MGHRA, YSYEKL. V lost 5 bases to trimming and J lost 4 bases, with 5 bases between them. The CDR3 is made up of 11 amino acids. The CDR3 DNA follows: TGCGCCAGCAGCAATGGAGAGACCCAGTACTTC. Translation: CASSNGETQYF.